Listed below are T cell receptor beta chains from one sample, sequenced in a study of CD8+ T cells in alopecia areata. Assay used: immunoSEQ multiplex PCR; TCRdb lists only in-frame clones, some missing. Among 150,000 or so clones listed, 49% were seen once. The material sequenced was CD8+ T cells sorted from blood, taken at week 0. The receptors come from a human donor with alopecia areata. Both conserved end residues are part of each CDR3. D genes are given only for firm matches. Clone sizes are given selectively: once, few, many, or a class where the clone is expanded.

abundance	len	v_gene	d_gene	j_gene	CDR3aa	CDR3nt
few	15	TRBV7-8	.	TRBJ1-1	CASMPGEGFRTEAFF	TGTGCCAGCATGCCCGGGGAGGGTTTTAGGACTGAAGCTTTCTTT
.	12	TRBV6-4	.	TRBJ1-2	CASRLYFYGYTF	TGTGCCAGCAGACTTTATTTCTATGGCTACACCTTC
.	14	TRBV13	TRBD1	TRBJ1-2	CASSLGQEAYGYTF	TGTGCCAGCAGCTTGGGACAGGAGGCCTATGGCTACACCTTC
.	13	TRBV6-5	.	TRBJ1-5	CASRGSSNQPQHF	TGTGCCAGCCGGGGCTCTAGCAATCAGCCCCAGCATTTT
.	15	TRBV19	TRBD2	TRBJ2-1	CASSTHGGGFNEQFF	TGTGCCAGTAGTACCCACGGCGGGGGATTCAATGAGCAGTTCTTC
few	16	TRBV27	TRBD2	TRBJ2-3	CASSLPSGGAVDTQYF	TGTGCCAGCAGTTTACCCAGCGGGGGGGCCGTAGATACGCAGTATTTT
few	15	TRBV5-1	.	TRBJ2-5	CASSFEGGVAETQYF	TGCGCCAGCAGCTTTGAGGGAGGAGTTGCGGAGACCCAGTACTTC
.	12	TRBV6-5	.	TRBJ2-7	CASFRSWDEQYF	TGTGCCAGCTTTCGTTCGTGGGACGAGCAGTACTTC
.	16	TRBV7-2	TRBD2	TRBJ2-1	CASSLVNSGGFNEQFF	TGTGCCAGCAGCTTAGTCAACAGCGGGGGTTTCAATGAGCAGTTCTTC
.	16	TRBV6-5	.	TRBJ1-2	CASSHSSGLFLYGYTF	TGTGCCAGCAGTCACTCGTCAGGGCTATTTCTCTATGGCTACACCTTC
few	14	TRBV29-1	TRBD2	TRBJ2-3	CSADGGVSTDTQYF	TGCAGCGCCGACGGGGGGGTTAGCACAGATACGCAGTATTTT
.	13	TRBV5-1	.	TRBJ2-3	CASSPDARDTQYF	TGCGCCAGCAGCCCGGACGCACGAGATACGCAGTATTTT
few	16	TRBV4-2	TRBD1	TRBJ1-1	CASSQDSGTGSTEAFF	TGTGCCAGCAGCCAAGATTCCGGGACAGGGAGCACTGAAGCTTTCTTT
.	16	TRBV18	.	TRBJ1-2	CASSHRRGEADYGYTF	TGTGCCAGCTCACACCGTCGGGGAGAGGCGGACTATGGCTACACCTTC
.	11	TRBV6-6	.	TRBJ2-7	CASGMSHEQYF	TGTGCCAGCGGTATGAGCCACGAGCAGTACTTC
.	16	TRBV4-3	TRBD1	TRBJ2-7	CASSQGPGQGTYEQYF	TGCGCCAGCAGCCAAGGCCCGGGACAGGGAACCTACGAGCAGTACTTC
once	16	TRBV4-3	TRBD2	TRBJ2-7	CASSQAAGESSYEQYF	TGCGCCAGCAGCCAAGCAGCGGGGGAAAGCTCCTACGAGCAGTACTTC
few	14	TRBV19	.	TRBJ1-1	CASSRDMENTEAFF	TGTGCCAGTAGCCGGGACATGGAGAACACTGAAGCTTTCTTT
.	16	TRBV27	TRBD1	TRBJ1-6	CASSLTQGSGNSPLHF	TGTGCCAGCAGTTTAACACAGGGGTCAGGTAATTCACCCCTCCACTTT
.	13	TRBV14	.	TRBJ2-4	CASSQGFEGIQYF	TGTGCCAGCAGCCAAGGTTTCGAAGGCATTCAGTACTTC
few	15	TRBV10-3	.	TRBJ1-5	CAISDGTLKEQPQHF	TGTGCCATCAGTGACGGGACCCTAAAGGAGCAGCCCCAGCATTTT
few	16	TRBV7-9	TRBD2	TRBJ2-1	CASSWLAGESGNEQFF	TGTGCCAGCAGCTGGTTAGCGGGGGAGTCAGGTAATGAGCAGTTCTTC
few	15	TRBV29-1	.	TRBJ2-7	CSVVGSREFSYEQYF	TGCAGCGTTGTGGGGAGCCGAGAGTTCTCCTACGAGCAGTACTTC
.	12	TRBV6-5	.	TRBJ2-5	CASSSIGETQYF	TGTGCCAGCAGCTCCATAGGAGAGACCCAGTACTTC
once	12	TRBV9	TRBD1	TRBJ1-2	CASSPGTEGYTF	TGTGCCAGCAGCCCCGGGACAGAAGGCTACACCTTC
.	13	TRBV5-6	.	TRBJ2-3	CASSPESTDTQYF	TGTGCCAGCAGCCCGGAAAGCACAGATACGCAGTATTTT
.	14	TRBV29-1	.	TRBJ2-7	CSVEKLDIDSEQYF	TGCAGCGTTGAAAAGTTAGACATTGATTCCGAGCAGTACTTC
few	12	TRBV7-9	.	TRBJ1-1	CASSFRRTEAFF	TGTGCCAGCAGCTTTAGGCGGACTGAAGCTTTCTTT
.	13	TRBV29-1	.	TRBJ1-4	CSVVSPGGEKLFF	TGCAGCGTTGTTTCCCCGGGGGGTGAAAAACTGTTTTTT
once	13	TRBV30	.	TRBJ2-7	CAWSVVSSYEQYF	TGTGCCTGGAGTGTAGTTAGCTCCTACGAGCAGTACTTC
.	16	TRBV7-9	.	TRBJ2-7	CASSPSGTLRVYEQYF	TGTGCCAGCAGCCCATCCGGGACATTGAGGGTGTACGAGCAGTACTTC
.	12	TRBV29-1	TRBD1	TRBJ2-7	CSVGGQAYEQYF	TGCAGCGTTGGTGGACAGGCCTACGAGCAGTACTTC
.	15	TRBV6-6	.	TRBJ2-5	CARSSLGDLQETQYF	TGTGCCCGCAGTTCTTTGGGGGATTTACAAGAGACCCAGTACTTC
.	16	TRBV18	.	TRBJ2-7	CASSPRDSGGFYEQYF	TGTGCCAGCTCACCACGCGATAGTGGGGGGTTCTACGAGCAGTACTTC
.	14	TRBV30	.	TRBJ2-1	CAWSVGSVYNEQFF	TGTGCCTGGAGTGTTGGTAGCGTTTACAATGAGCAGTTCTTC
.	15	TRBV9	TRBD1	TRBJ2-1	CASSERTGSYNEQFF	TGTGCCAGCAGCGAGCGGACAGGCTCCTACAATGAGCAGTTCTTC
few	15	TRBV11-2	TRBD1	TRBJ2-2	CASRIGTGGPGELFF	TGTGCCAGCAGGATCGGGACAGGGGGCCCCGGGGAGCTGTTTTTT
.	13	TRBV6-5	.	TRBJ1-6	CASSYGQEVTLHF	TGTGCCAGCAGTTACGGGCAGGAGGTTACCCTCCACTTT
.	13	TRBV10-3	TRBD1	TRBJ2-1	CASATGDIDEQFF	TGTGCCTCCGCGACAGGGGACATCGATGAGCAGTTCTTC
.	13	TRBV6-5	TRBD1	TRBJ2-7	CASSGTGLHEQYF	TGTGCCAGCAGCGGGACAGGGCTTCACGAGCAGTACTTC
.	15	TRBV5-4	TRBD2	TRBJ2-2	CASSMPGLVPGELFF	TGTGCCAGCAGCATGCCGGGACTAGTTCCCGGGGAGCTGTTTTTT
.	14	TRBV6-6	.	TRBJ1-5	CASHVTIGNQPQHF	TGTGCCTCTCACGTTACCATCGGCAATCAGCCCCAGCATTTT
.	14	TRBV19	.	TRBJ1-5	CASSINGSNQPQHF	TGTGCCAGTAGTATTAACGGGAGCAATCAGCCCCAGCATTTT
.	16	TRBV4-1	.	TRBJ2-7	CASSPSPGDSPYEQYF	TGCGCCAGCAGCCCTTCGCCAGGGGACTCCCCCTACGAGCAGTACTTC